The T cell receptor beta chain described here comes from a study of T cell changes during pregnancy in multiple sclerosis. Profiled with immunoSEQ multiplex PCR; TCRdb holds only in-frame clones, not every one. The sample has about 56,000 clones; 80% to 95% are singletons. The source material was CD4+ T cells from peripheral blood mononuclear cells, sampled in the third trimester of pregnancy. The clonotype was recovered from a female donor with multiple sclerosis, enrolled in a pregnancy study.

CDR3 sequence (DNA): TGTGCCATCAGTAGCGGGGGGCCCAAAAGCTCCTACAATGAGCAGTTCTTC. This sequence encodes CAISSGGPKSSYNEQFF. The rearrangement joins TRBV10-3 to TRBJ2-1; TRBD2 aligns across 9 bases. Losses at the gene ends were 5 bases for V and 0 bases for J; bases not matched to a gene: 8. CDR3 length: 17 residues. Germline V CDR1 and CDR2: ENHRY, SYGVKD.